The subject of this entry is one T cell receptor beta chain. Clones were read by immunoSEQ multiplex PCR, and TCRdb kept only the in-frame ones, dropping some. The repertoire has 200,000 to 250,000 clones, 87% of them found once; the top ten carry about 2.5%. These data belong to a study of blood T cell repertoires in COVID-19. Looking at the study overall: Some COVID-19 samples were acute and others convalescent; all came from the United States, Italy and Spain. T cells, B-cell-depleted T cells, or PBMCs provided the cDNA or gDNA that served as material.

The germline CDR1 and CDR2 sequences are SQVTM and ANQGSEA. V shed 5 bases and J 6 bases; nucleotides not matched to a gene: 7. The CDR3 is made up of 14 amino acids. The origin of this receptor is a woman aged 25-40 years with acute COVID-19. The material sequenced was PBMCs or T cells enriched from blood (not recorded which). The chain couples TRBV29-1 to TRBJ1-1; 12 positions agree with TRBD1. The CDR3 DNA reads as TGCAGCGTTACCCAGGGACAGGGGGCGTCTGAAGCTTTCTTT. Translated: CSVTQGQGASEAFF.